Below, 19 T cell receptor beta chains from the same sample are listed, as sequenced in a study of cytomegalovirus exposure and HLA in healthy donors. In the PCR, 60 Vbeta and 13 Jbeta primers were used. The method was immunoSEQ multiplex PCR; TCRdb's version includes in-frame clones alone and lacks a portion of them. The table has tens of thousands of clones, 78% seen once. Sequences were obtained from PBMCs. The receptors originated from a woman aged 40 to 50 in good health and CMV-seropositive.

V gene TRBV10-3 combines with J gene TRBJ2-7; TRBD1 matches 8 bases. The junction had 0 bases not matched to a gene; V was cut back by 2 bases and J by 6 bases. The CDR3 loop spans 12 amino acids. Germline V lookup: CDR1 ENHRY, CDR2 SYGVKD. Written as DNA, the CDR3 is TGTGCCATCAGTGAGACAGGGGGCGAGCAGTACTTC. It codes for CAISETGGEQYF.

The rearrangement joins TRBV19 to TRBJ1-1; 8 bases align to TRBD1. Germline V gene sequence: CDR1 LNHDA, CDR2 SQIVND (reference sequence). Trimming at V came to 3 bases and at J to 4 bases, leaving 7 bases not matched to a gene. This CDR3 region has 15 residues. The chain's CDR3 is CASSIRQGAGTEAFF. The CDR3 nucleotides read TGTGCCAGTAGTATTAGGCAGGGGGCCGGCACTGAAGCTTTCTTT.

This chain links TRBV30 with TRBJ2-7; 7 nucleotides match TRBD2. The CDR3 is 13 residues long. Germline V gene data show CDR1 as GTSNPN and CDR2 as SVGIG (reference sequence). Losses at the gene ends were 5 bases for V and 5 bases for J; bases not matched to a gene: 9. DNA of the CDR3: TGTGCCTGGGGGGAGGGATTGGTTGACGAGCAGTACTTC. Residues: CAWGEGLVDEQYF.

This chain joins TRBV7-6 and TRBJ2-2, with 7 bases aligning to TRBD1. With 5 bases clipped from V and 0 bases from J, the junction kept 12 bases outside the gene matches. The CDR3 length is 18 residues. Per germline, CDR1 SGHVS and CDR2 FNYEAQ. CDR3 DNA sequence: TGTGCCAGCAGCCAAACCGGGACAGAGAAATCGAACACCGGGGAGCTGTTTTTT. It codes for CASSQTGTEKSNTGELFF.

The chain uses TRBV5-1 and TRBJ2-7; D is perhaps TRBD1 (6 bases). Between the trimmed V and J ends, which lost 4 bases and 2 bases, there was a span of 13 bases. This CDR3 has 14 residues. CDR1 is SGHRS, CDR2 YFSETQ, per germline. The CDR3 loop is CASSLGDTTYEQYF. The CDR3 DNA sequence: TGCGCCAGCAGCCTGGGGGACACGACCTACGAGCAGTACTTC.

This sequence joins TRBV4-1 and TRBJ2-3; tentative D call: TRBD2 (6 bases). The germline V gene has CDR1 MGHRA and CDR2 YSYEKL. The CDR3 totals 14 residues. The germline V and J ends were trimmed by 3 bases and 10 bases, with 17 bases remaining between them. As DNA, the CDR3 is TGCGCCAGCAGCCACCGAAGTGGGGGGTGGGCGCAGTATTTT. Residues: CASSHRSGGWAQYF.

CDR3 region: CASSYGQTEAFF. The DNA of the CDR3 is TGTGCCAGCAGTTACGGACAGACTGAAGCTTTCTTT. The chain employs TRBV6-6 and TRBJ1-1, with D tentatively TRBD1 (6 bases). Trimming cost V 2 bases and J 5 bases, with 6 bases left between them. The CDR3 extends over 12 amino acids. CDR1 and CDR2 from the germline V gene are MNHNY and SVGAGI (reference sequence).

This chain joins TRBV7-9 and TRBJ2-7; 10 positions match TRBD1. This CDR3 spans 14 amino acids. CDR1 and CDR2 from the germline V gene are SEHNR and FQNEAQ (reference sequence). The J segment lost 6 bases and the V segment lost 5 bases, leaving 7 bases of the junction unmatched. CDR3: CASSLRQGAGEQYF. In nucleotides, the CDR3 is TGTGCCAGCAGCCTTAGACAGGGGGCGGGCGAGCAGTACTTC.

The chain uses TRBV6-5 and TRBJ1-2, with a tentative D call TRBD1 (5 bases). Trimming removed 6 bases from V and 4 bases from J, with 12 bases in between. The CDR3 runs to 13 residues. In germline, CDR1 is MNHEY, CDR2 SVGAGI. CDR3 DNA sequence: TGTGCCAGCAGCGAATCAGACAGCTATGGCTACACCTTC. It is translated as CASSESDSYGYTF.

The rearrangement uses TRBV4-2 and TRBJ2-2, with D possibly matching TRBD2 (5 bases). Per the germline V gene, CDR1 is LGHNA and CDR2 is YNFKEQ. This CDR3 region has 16 residues. The V end was cut by 1 base, the J end by 0 bases, with 9 bases between. The CDR3, as DNA: TGTGCCAGCAGCCAAGCCTGGCGGGCGAACACCGGGGAGCTGTTTTTT. This codes for CASSQAWRANTGELFF.

The chain joins TRBV18 to TRBJ1-5; 7 bases align to TRBD1. Germline V CDR1 and CDR2: KGHSH, LQKENI. The CDR3 loop spans 13 amino acids. V gave up 3 bases and J gave up 4 bases; unmatched junction bases: 0. CDR3 sequence reads: CASSPTGNQPQHF. The CDR3 DNA reads as TGTGCCAGCTCACCGACAGGGAATCAGCCCCAGCATTTT.

This clone was observed many times. The V call is TRBV6-5, the J call TRBJ1-2, with D tentatively TRBD1 (5 bases). The V end lost 6 bases, the J end lost 8 bases, and 16 bases lay between the germline ends. Per germline, CDR1 MNHEY and CDR2 SVGAGI. This CDR3 has 13 amino acids. In DNA form, the CDR3 reads TGTGCCAGCAGCACCGGGGGGGGTTGGGGCTACACCTTC. The encoded protein is CASSTGGGWGYTF.

As concerns this clone: Other DNA sequences in the same sample also yield this CDR3. The CDR3: CASSLGGQGSPGELFF. The CDR3 bases are TGCGCCAGCAGCTTGGGAGGACAGGGCTCCCCCGGGGAGCTGTTTTTT. The chain recombines TRBV5-1 with TRBJ2-2, with TRBD1 matching over 8 bases. The V gene's germline CDR1 is SGHRS and CDR2 YFSETQ. The CDR3 contains 16 residues. J was trimmed by 6 bases and V by 0 bases; bases with no gene match: 7.

The chain joins TRBV4-2 to TRBJ2-2; 11 bases are shared with TRBD2. The CDR3 contains 17 residues. V trimming: 0 bases; J trimming: 7 bases; junction bases outside the gene matches: 7. Germline-derived CDR1 and CDR2 are LGHNA and YNFKEQ. CDR3 loop: CASSQELAGGLGGELFF. In DNA, the CDR3 is TGTGCCAGCAGCCAAGAGCTAGCGGGGGGCCTGGGCGGGGAGCTGTTTTTT.

The rearrangement joins TRBV14 to TRBJ1-2; no firm D call. The CDR3 is 18 amino acids. Germline CDR1 and CDR2: SGHDN and FVKESK. With 1 base removed from V and 2 bases from J, the gap between germline ends came to 20 bases. CDR3 nucleotides: TGTGCCAGCAGCCAAGTTGGTGTATGGAGCGGCCTAAACTATGGCTACACCTTC. Translation gives CASSQVGVWSGLNYGYTF.

The rearrangement joins TRBV6-1 to TRBJ2-1; maybe TRBD1 (5 bases). Trimming took off 7 bases at V and 5 bases at J, with 18 bases between the two ends. The CDR3 covers 15 residues. The V gene's germline CDR1 is MNHNS and CDR2 SASEGT. The CDR3 here is CASTRNGAVHNEQFF. CDR3 bases: TGTGCCAGCACCCGAAATGGGGCAGTTCACAATGAGCAGTTCTTC.

The CDR3 nucleotides are TGTGCCAGCAGCATGGGACAGGGGGACACCGGGGAGCTGTTTTTT. Protein: CASSMGQGDTGELFF. This chain joins TRBV4-2 and TRBJ2-2, with 11 bases that match TRBD1. Losses at the gene ends were 5 bases for V and 3 bases for J; bases not matched to a gene: 2. The CDR3 contains 15 residues. The germline V gene has CDR1 LGHNA and CDR2 YNFKEQ.

On this clone itself: At one of its ends the junction is not consistent with the germline gene, which may arise from a read error. This chain uses TRBV30 with TRBJ2-7; 7 nucleotides line up with TRBD2. Germline CDR1 and CDR2: GTSNPN and SVGIG (reference sequence). The length of the CDR3 is 12 residues. The CDR3 loop reads CAWSGGVGGGDF. CDR3 nucleotide sequence: TGTGCCTGGAGTGGGGGAGTGGGGGGAGGGGACTTC.

This clone was detected only a few times. J is TRBJ2-7 and V is TRBV5-4; the match to TRBD2 covers 12 bases. The J segment lost 5 bases and the V segment lost 4 bases, leaving 7 bases of the junction unmatched. The CDR3 length is 15 residues. CDR1 and CDR2 (germline): SGHNT, YYREEE (reference sequence). The CDR3 sequence is CASSPRTSGVHEQYF. CDR3 bases: TGTGCCAGCAGCCCTAGGACTAGCGGGGTGCACGAGCAGTACTTC. Based on the CDR3 plus reference TRBV5-4 and TRBJ2-7, the full variable domain is ETGVTQSPTHLIKTRGQQVTLRCSSQSGHNTVSWYQQALGQGPQFIFQYYREEENGRGNFPPRFSGLQFPNYSSELNVNALELDDSALYLCASSPRTSGVHEQYFGPGTRLTVT.